The 20 T cell receptor beta chains below were found in one sample sequenced in a study of CD8+ T cells in alopecia areata. The treatment is: oral pan-JAK inhibitor, 5-10 mg twice daily. cDNA serving as the sequencing template came from extracted, reverse transcribed RNA. Measured with immunoSEQ multiplex PCR; TCRdb has only the in-frame clones, and not every one. The sample records 150,000 or so clones, roughly 50% being singletons. This sample comprised CD4+ T cells sorted from blood, obtained at roughly week 58, from a patient treated with tofacitinib. These receptors were taken from a human donor with alopecia areata.

This chain connects TRBV23-1 to TRBJ2-5, with unresolved D. TRBV23-1 is identified as an open reading frame with a role that is uncertain. The CDR3 runs to 12 residues. V lost 2 bases, J lost 4 bases, and 5 bases lay in between. This chain's CDR3 is CASSQRVETQYF. CDR3 sequence (DNA): TGCGCCAGCAGTCAACGGGTAGAGACCCAGTACTTC.

V usage is TRBV9 and J usage is TRBJ2-2; D uncertain. The CDR3 loop spans 13 amino acids. The V gene's germline CDR1 is SGDLS and CDR2 YYNGEE. The V end was cut by 0 bases, the J end by 4 bases, with 4 bases between. Here the CDR3 reads CASSVGTTGELFF. CDR3 DNA: TGTGCCAGCAGCGTAGGCACCACCGGGGAGCTGTTTTTT.

The rearrangement joins TRBV9 to TRBJ2-5; no firm D call. Per the germline V gene, CDR1 is SGDLS and CDR2 is YYNGEE. CDR3 length: 15 residues. The ends were cut back, 3 bases at V and 1 base at J, with 13 bases in the middle. CDR3 loop: CASSAHSGFQETQYF. As DNA, the CDR3 is TGTGCCAGCAGCGCCCATAGTGGGTTCCAAGAGACCCAGTACTTC.

V gene TRBV18 combines with J gene TRBJ2-5; 9 positions match TRBD1. Per the germline V gene, CDR1 is KGHSH and CDR2 is LQKENI. Losses at the gene ends were 0 bases for V and 1 base for J; bases not matched to a gene: 3. The length of the CDR3 is 16 residues. The CDR3 loop reads CASSPPGQGGQETQYF. The CDR3 DNA is TGTGCCAGCTCACCACCGGGACAGGGAGGCCAAGAGACCCAGTACTTC.

This clone has a single count. This chain links TRBV30 with TRBJ1-2; the D gene is possibly TRBD1 (6 bases). CDR1 and CDR2 (germline): GTSNPN, SVGIG (reference sequence). Deletions cut 0 bases from V and 8 bases from J, with 16 bases between. The CDR3 loop spans 14 amino acids. The CDR3: CAWSVRAGVYGYTF. CDR3 coding DNA: TGTGCCTGGAGTGTACGGGCAGGGGTTTACGGCTACACCTTC. Together with reference TRBV30 and TRBJ1-2, the CDR3 gives the full variable domain: SQTIHQWPATLVQPVGSPLSLECTVEGTSNPNLYWYRQAAGRGLQLLFYSVGIGQISSEVPQNLSASRPQDRQFILSSKKLLLSDSGFYLCAWSVRAGVYGYTFGSGTRLTVV.

The V gene is TRBV2, the J gene TRBJ1-1, with D perhaps matching TRBD1 (6 bases). The CDR3 totals 13 residues. Trimming cost V 6 bases and J 4 bases, with 12 bases left between them. The germline V gene has CDR1 SNHLY and CDR2 FYNNEI. CDR3 amino acids: CASSAQGSTEAFF. CDR3 sequence (DNA): TGTGCCAGCAGCGCTCAGGGGAGCACTGAAGCTTTCTTT. Variable domain in full (rest from reference TRBV2 and TRBJ1-1): EPEVTQTPSHQVTQMGQEVILRCVPISNHLYFYWYRQILGQKVEFLVSFYNNEISEKSEIFDDQFSVERPDGSNFTLKIRSTKLEDSAMYFCASSAQGSTEAFFGQGTRLTVV.

This chain uses TRBV21-1 with TRBJ2-7. TRBV21-1 represents a pseudogene. CDR3 length: 16 residues. The CDR3 here is CASSKYRPGRIYEQYF. In DNA form, the CDR3 reads TGTGCCAGCAGCAAATACCGTCCGGGACGGATCTACGAGCAGTACTTC.

The chain couples TRBV6-5 to TRBJ2-7; TRBD1 matches at 9 bases. This CDR3 region has 14 residues. The germline V gene has CDR1 MNHEY and CDR2 SVGAGI. V shed 4 bases, J shed 2 bases, and the junction held 3 bases outside the gene matches. This CDR3 is CASSFDRGTYEQYF. CDR3 sequence (DNA): TGTGCCAGCAGTTTCGACAGGGGGACCTACGAGCAGTACTTC.

The sample holds one count of this clone. The chain carries TRBV27 and TRBJ2-7; 9 bases fit TRBD2. The germline gives CDR1 MNHEY, CDR2 SMNVEV (reference sequence). V was pared by 5 bases and J by 5 bases, with 10 bases of the junction left unmatched. This CDR3 is built from 15 residues. The CDR3 sequence is CASSHEAGGMDEQYF. The CDR3 coding sequence is TGTGCCAGCAGTCACGAAGCGGGGGGCATGGACGAGCAGTACTTC.

V is TRBV10-3 and J is TRBJ1-2; TRBD1 matches 7 bases. V was clipped by 5 bases and J by 6 bases; unmatched bases: 6. The CDR3 spans 13 residues. Germline V CDR1 and CDR2: ENHRY, SYGVKD. CDR3 region: CAISNTGAHGYTF. In DNA form, the CDR3 reads TGTGCCATCAGTAACACAGGGGCGCATGGCTACACCTTC.

This rearrangement joins TRBV7-3 to TRBJ2-3; 7 nucleotides align to TRBD1. The V and J ends lost 6 bases and 1 base, in that order; junction bases with no gene match: 10. The length of the CDR3 is 16 residues. Per the germline V gene, CDR1 is SGHTA and CDR2 is FQGTGA. The CDR3 bases are TGTGCCAGCAGTTCGACAGGGACCCGGGGCACAGATACGCAGTATTTT. This sequence encodes CASSSTGTRGTDTQYF.

This clone came up a few times. The chain links TRBV10-3 to TRBJ2-5; D remains unclear. The CDR3 contains 16 residues. Germline V lookup: CDR1 ENHRY, CDR2 SYGVKD. V was pared by 1 base and J by 3 bases, with 15 bases between. Written as DNA, the CDR3 is TGTGCCATCAGTGAGTGGATGCGAGCAGGAGAAGAGACCCAGTACTTC. This gives the protein CAISEWMRAGEETQYF.

The chain is built from TRBV4-2 and TRBJ2-3, with D possibly being TRBD2 (6 bases). There are 16 residues in the CDR3. The V and J ends lost 4 bases and 1 base respectively, with 15 bases between them. Per the germline V gene, CDR1 is LGHNA and CDR2 is YNFKEQ. CDR3 region: CASSPRTKEGTDTQYF. CDR3 DNA: TGTGCCAGCAGCCCCCGGACTAAAGAAGGCACAGATACGCAGTATTTT.

The chain joins TRBV14 to TRBJ1-4; a weak D match, TRBD1 (5 bases). Germline CDR1 reads SGHDN; CDR2 reads FVKESK. The CDR3 spans 16 residues. Trimming took 1 base from V and 7 from J, leaving 16 bases between them. The CDR3 protein is CASSQGIGTRLEKLFF. As DNA, the CDR3 is TGTGCCAGCAGCCAAGGGATCGGGACCCGGCTTGAAAAACTGTTTTTT.

This clone showed up just once. The J gene is TRBJ1-2, the V gene TRBV2, with 7 bases lining up with TRBD1. The CDR3 has 11 amino acids. The V gene end was trimmed by 6 bases and the J gene end by 8 bases; junction bases not matched to a gene: 3. Germline assignment: CDR1 SNHLY and CDR2 FYNNEI. The CDR3 nucleotides read TGTGCCAGCAGGGGACAGCGAGGCTACACCTTC. It translates to CASRGQRGYTF.

The CDR3 nucleotides read TGTGCCCCACGGGAACTAAACTATGGCTACACCTTC. Its translation: CAPRELNYGYTF. The V gene is TRBV7-9, the J gene TRBJ1-2; D is unclear. This CDR3 has 12 residues. V gave up 11 bases and J gave up 2 bases, with 12 bases separating them. Germline V gene data show CDR1 as SEHNR and CDR2 as FQNEAQ (reference sequence).

This clone was detected once. The chain combines TRBV20-1 with TRBJ1-2; D is ambiguous. Looked up from germline, CDR1 is DFQATT and CDR2 is SNEGSKA (reference sequence). This CDR3 is 11 amino acids long. V was clipped by 1 base and J by 6 bases, with 6 bases between them. CDR3: CSARAIDGYTF. CDR3 DNA: TGCAGTGCTAGAGCCATTGATGGCTACACCTTC.

This chain uses TRBV30 with TRBJ1-5; TRBD1 might be the D (5 bases). Deletions cut 2 bases from V and 6 bases from J, with 11 bases between. Germline loops: CDR1 GTSNPN, CDR2 SVGIG (reference sequence). This CDR3 is 13 amino acids long. CDR3 nucleotide sequence: TGTGCCTGGAGTTCACGGGGGGTTCAGCCCCAGCATTTT. Translating it yields CAWSSRGVQPQHF.

The chain links TRBV9 to TRBJ2-7; TRBD2 matches at 16 bases. Germline-derived CDR1 and CDR2 are SGDLS and YYNGEE. This CDR3 contains 19 residues. V was clipped by 4 bases and J by 4 bases; unmatched bases: 14. The DNA of the CDR3 is TGTGCCAGCAGCACCTCTCCGGGACTAGCGGGGGGGCCTTTATACGAGCAGTACTTC. It specifies CASSTSPGLAGGPLYEQYF. The entire variable domain, with the rest obtained from reference TRBV9 and TRBJ2-7, is as follows: DSGVTQTPKHLITATGQRVTLRCSPRSGDLSVYWYQQSLDQGLQFLIQYYNGEERAKGNILERFSAQQFPDLHSELNLSSLELGDSALYFCASSTSPGLAGGPLYEQYFGPGTRLTVT.

V usage is TRBV30 and J usage is TRBJ2-5, with D unclear. CDR3 length: 11 residues. V lost 1 base to trimming and J lost 4 bases, with 4 bases between them. Germline V gene lookup returns CDR1 GTSNPN and CDR2 SVGIG (reference sequence). This chain's CDR3 is CAWSDRETQYF. Written as DNA, the CDR3 is TGTGCCTGGAGTGATAGAGAGACCCAGTACTTC.